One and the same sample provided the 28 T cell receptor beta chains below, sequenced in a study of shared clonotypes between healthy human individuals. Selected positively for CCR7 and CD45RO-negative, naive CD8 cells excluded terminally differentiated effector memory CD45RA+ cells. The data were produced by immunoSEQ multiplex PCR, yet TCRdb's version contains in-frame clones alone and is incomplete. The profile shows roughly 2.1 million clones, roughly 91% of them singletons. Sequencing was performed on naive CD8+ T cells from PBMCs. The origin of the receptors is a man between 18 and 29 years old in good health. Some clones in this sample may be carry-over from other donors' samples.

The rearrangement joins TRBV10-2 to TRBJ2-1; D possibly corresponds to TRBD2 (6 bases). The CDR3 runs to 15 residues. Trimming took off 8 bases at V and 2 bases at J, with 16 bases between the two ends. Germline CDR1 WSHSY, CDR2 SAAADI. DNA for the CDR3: TGCGCCAGCGCCTTCAACTGGGAGGCCTACAATGAGCAGTTCTTC. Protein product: CASAFNWEAYNEQFF.

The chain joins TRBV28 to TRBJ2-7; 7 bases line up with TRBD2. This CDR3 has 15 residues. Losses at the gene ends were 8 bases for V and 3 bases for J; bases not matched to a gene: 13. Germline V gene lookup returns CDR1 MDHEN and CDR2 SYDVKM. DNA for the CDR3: TGTGCCAGCTCCCCCCCACGGCTAGCGGACTACGAGCAGTACTTC. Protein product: CASSPPRLADYEQYF.

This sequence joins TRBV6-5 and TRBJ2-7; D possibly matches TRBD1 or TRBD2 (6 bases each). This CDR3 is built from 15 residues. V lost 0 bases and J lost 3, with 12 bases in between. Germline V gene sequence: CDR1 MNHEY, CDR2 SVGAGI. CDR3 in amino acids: CASSYSRGGGYEQYF. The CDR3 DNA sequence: TGTGCCAGCAGTTACTCGAGAGGGGGAGGCTACGAGCAGTACTTC.

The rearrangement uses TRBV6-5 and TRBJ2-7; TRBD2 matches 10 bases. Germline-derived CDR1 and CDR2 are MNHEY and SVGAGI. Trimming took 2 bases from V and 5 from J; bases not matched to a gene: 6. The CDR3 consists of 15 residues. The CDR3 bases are TGTGCCAGCAGTTACGCGGGACTAGCGAAGAACGAGCAGTACTTC. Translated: CASSYAGLAKNEQYF.

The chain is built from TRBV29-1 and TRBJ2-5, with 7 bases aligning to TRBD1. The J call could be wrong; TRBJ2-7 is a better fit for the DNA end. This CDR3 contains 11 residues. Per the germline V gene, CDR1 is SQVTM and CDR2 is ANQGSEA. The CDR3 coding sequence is TGCAGCGTCAGGACAGGCTACGAGCAGTACTTC. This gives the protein CSVRTGYEQYF.

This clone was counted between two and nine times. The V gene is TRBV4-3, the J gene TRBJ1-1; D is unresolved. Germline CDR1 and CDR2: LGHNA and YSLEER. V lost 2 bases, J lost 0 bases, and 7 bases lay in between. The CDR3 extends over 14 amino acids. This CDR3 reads CASSQNLMNTEAFF. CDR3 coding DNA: TGCGCCAGCAGCCAAAACCTAATGAACACTGAAGCTTTCTTT.

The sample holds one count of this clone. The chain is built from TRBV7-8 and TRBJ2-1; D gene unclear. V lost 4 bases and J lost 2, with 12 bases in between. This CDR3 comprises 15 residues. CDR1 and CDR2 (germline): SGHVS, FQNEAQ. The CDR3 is CASSSKVPTYNEQFF. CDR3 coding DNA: TGTGCCAGCAGCTCGAAGGTACCCACCTACAATGAGCAGTTCTTC.

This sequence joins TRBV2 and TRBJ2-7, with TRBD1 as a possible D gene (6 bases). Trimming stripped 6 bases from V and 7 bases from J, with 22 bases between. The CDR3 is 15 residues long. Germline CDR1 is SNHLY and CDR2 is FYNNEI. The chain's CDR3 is CASSDPNRDPLEQYF. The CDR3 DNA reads TGTGCCAGCAGCGACCCCAACAGGGATCCTTTAGAGCAGTACTTC.

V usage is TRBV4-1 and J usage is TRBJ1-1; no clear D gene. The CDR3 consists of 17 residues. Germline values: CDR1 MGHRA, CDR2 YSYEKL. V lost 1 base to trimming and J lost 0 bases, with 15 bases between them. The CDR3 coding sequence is TGCGCCAGCAGCCAAGGATCGAATGGGGTCTTGAACACTGAAGCTTTCTTT. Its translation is CASSQGSNGVLNTEAFF.

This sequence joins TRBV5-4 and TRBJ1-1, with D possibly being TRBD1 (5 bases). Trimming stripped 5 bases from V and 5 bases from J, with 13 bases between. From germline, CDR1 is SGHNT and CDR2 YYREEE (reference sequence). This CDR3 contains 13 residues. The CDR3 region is CASRSGAGTEAFF. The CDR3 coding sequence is TGTGCCAGCAGGTCAGGAGCAGGGACTGAAGCTTTCTTT. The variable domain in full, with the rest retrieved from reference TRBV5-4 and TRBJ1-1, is ETGVTQSPTHLIKTRGQQVTLRCSSQSGHNTVSWYQQALGQGPQFIFQYYREEENGRGNFPPRFSGLQFPNYSSELNVNALELDDSALYLCASRSGAGTEAFFGQGTRLTVV.

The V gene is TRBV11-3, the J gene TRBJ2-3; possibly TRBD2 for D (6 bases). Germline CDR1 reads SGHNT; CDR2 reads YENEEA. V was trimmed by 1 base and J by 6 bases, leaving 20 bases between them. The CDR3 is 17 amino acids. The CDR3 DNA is TGTGCCAGCAGCTTAGGCGTCGGCGGGACTTCCGGGGATACGCAGTATTTT. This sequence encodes CASSLGVGGTSGDTQYF.

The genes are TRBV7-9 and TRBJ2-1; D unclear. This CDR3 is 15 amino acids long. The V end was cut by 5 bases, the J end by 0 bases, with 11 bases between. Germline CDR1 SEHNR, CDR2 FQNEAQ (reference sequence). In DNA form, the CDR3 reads TGTGCCAGCAGCCCCAAGGGCATCTCCTACAATGAGCAGTTCTTC. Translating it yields CASSPKGISYNEQFF.

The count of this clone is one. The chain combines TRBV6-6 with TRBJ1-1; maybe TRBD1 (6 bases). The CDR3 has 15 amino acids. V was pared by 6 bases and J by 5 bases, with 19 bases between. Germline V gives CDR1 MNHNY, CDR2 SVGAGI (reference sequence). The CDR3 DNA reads TGTGCCAGCAGGCAGTGGGGGGGCAGAGGAACTGAAGCTTTCTTT. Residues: CASRQWGGRGTEAFF.

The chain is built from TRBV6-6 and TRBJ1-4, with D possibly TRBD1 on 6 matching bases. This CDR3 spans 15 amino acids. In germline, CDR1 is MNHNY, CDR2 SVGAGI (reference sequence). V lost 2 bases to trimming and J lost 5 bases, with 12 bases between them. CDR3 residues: CASSYARTVNEKLFF. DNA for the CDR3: TGTGCCAGCAGTTACGCCCGGACAGTGAATGAAAAACTGTTTTTT.

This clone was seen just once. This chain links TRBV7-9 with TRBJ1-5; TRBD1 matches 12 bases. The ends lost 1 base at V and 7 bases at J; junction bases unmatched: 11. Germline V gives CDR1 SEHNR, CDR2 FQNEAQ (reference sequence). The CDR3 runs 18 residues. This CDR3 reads CASSLGRRDRGREQPQHF. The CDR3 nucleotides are TGTGCCAGCAGCTTAGGCCGGCGGGACAGGGGGCGGGAGCAGCCCCAGCATTTT.

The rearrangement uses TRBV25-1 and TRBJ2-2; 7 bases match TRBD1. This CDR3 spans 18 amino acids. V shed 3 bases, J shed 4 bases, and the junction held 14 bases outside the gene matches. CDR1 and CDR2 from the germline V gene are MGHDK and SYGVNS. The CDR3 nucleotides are TGTGCCAGCAGTGAGGGTCATTCTACCGGGACAGCCACCGGGGAGCTGTTTTTT. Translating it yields CASSEGHSTGTATGELFF.

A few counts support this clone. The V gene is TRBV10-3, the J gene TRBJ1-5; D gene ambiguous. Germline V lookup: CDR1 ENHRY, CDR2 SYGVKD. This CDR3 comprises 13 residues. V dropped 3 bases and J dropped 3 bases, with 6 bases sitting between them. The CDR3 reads CAISDGDNQPQHF. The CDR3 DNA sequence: TGTGCCATCAGTGATGGAGACAATCAGCCCCAGCATTTT.

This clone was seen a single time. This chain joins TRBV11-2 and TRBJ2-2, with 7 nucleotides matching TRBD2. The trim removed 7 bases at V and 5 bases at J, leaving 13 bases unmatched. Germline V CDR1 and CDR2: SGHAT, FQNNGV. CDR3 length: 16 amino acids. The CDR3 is CASMLRWTGGTGELFF. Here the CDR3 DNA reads TGTGCCAGCATGCTTAGGTGGACGGGAGGAACCGGGGAGCTGTTTTTT. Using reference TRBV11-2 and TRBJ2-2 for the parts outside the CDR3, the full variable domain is EAGVAQSPRYKIIEKRQSVAFWCNPISGHATLYWYQQILGQGPKLLIQFQNNGVVDDSQLPKDRFSAERLKGVDSTLKIQPAKLEDSAVYLCASMLRWTGGTGELFFGEGSRLTVL.

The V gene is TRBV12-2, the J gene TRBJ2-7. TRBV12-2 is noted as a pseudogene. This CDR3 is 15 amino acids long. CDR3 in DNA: TGTGCAAGTCGCTCCCTTAACAAAGGCCCCCACGAGCAGTACTTC. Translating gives CASRSLNKGPHEQYF.

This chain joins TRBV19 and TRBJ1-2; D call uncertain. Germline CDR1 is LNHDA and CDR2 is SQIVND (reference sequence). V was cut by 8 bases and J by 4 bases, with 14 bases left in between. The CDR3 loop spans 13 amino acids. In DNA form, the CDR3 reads TGTGCCAGTTCGTGGGAATCCCTCTATGGCTACACCTTC. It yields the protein CASSWESLYGYTF.

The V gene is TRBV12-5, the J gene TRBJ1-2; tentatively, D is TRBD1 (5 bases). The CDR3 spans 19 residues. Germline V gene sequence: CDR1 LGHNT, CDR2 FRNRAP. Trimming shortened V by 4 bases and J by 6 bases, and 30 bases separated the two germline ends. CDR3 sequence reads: CASGSPLGRVPSGYNGYTF. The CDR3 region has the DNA TGTGCTAGTGGTTCCCCGCTGGGGCGAGTACCATCCGGGTACAATGGCTACACCTTC.

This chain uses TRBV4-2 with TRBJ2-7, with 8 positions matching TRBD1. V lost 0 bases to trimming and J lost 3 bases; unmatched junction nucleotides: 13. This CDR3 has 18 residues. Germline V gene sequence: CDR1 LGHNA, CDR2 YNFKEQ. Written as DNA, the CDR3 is TGTGCCAGCAGCCAAGATCCCGTCGACAGGGGCGTGATCTACGAGCAGTACTTC. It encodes CASSQDPVDRGVIYEQYF.

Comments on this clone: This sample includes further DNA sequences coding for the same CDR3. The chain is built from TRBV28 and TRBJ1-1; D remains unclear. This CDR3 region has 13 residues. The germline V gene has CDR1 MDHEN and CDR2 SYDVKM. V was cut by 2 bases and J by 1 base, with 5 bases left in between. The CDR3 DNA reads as TGTGCCAGCAGTTTAAGAAAGAACACTGAAGCTTTCTTT. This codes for CASSLRKNTEAFF.

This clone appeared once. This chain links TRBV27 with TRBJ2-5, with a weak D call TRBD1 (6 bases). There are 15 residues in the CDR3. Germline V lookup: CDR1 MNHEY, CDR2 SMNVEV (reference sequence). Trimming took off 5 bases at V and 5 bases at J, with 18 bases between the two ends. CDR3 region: CASSVTNTGTETQYF. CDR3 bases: TGTGCCAGCAGTGTAACTAACACAGGGACGGAGACCCAGTACTTC.

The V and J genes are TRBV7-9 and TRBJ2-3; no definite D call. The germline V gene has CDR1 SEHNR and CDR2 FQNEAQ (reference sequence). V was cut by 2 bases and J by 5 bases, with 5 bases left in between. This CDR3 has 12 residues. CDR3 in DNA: TGTGCCAGCAGCTTACGAAAAGATACGCAGTATTTT. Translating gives CASSLRKDTQYF.

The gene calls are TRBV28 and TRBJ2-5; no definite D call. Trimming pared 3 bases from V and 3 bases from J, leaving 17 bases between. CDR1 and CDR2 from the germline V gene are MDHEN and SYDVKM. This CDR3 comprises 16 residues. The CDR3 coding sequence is TGTGCCAGCAGTTTTTTCCCCCCGTCAGGTGAAGAGACCCAGTACTTC. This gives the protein CASSFFPPSGEETQYF.

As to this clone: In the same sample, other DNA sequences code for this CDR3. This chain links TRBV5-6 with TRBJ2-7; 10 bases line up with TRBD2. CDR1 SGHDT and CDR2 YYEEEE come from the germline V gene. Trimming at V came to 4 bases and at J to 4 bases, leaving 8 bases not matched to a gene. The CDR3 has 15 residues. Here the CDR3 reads CASSLGGTSDYEQYF. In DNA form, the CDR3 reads TGTGCCAGCAGCCTTGGGGGGACTAGCGATTACGAGCAGTACTTC.

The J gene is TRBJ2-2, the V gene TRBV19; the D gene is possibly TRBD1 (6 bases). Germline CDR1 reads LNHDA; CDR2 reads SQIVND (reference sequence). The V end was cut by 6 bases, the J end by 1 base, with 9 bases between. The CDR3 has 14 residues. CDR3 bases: TGTGCCAGTAGACCGGGACAGAACACCGGGGAGCTGTTTTTT. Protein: CASRPGQNTGELFF.